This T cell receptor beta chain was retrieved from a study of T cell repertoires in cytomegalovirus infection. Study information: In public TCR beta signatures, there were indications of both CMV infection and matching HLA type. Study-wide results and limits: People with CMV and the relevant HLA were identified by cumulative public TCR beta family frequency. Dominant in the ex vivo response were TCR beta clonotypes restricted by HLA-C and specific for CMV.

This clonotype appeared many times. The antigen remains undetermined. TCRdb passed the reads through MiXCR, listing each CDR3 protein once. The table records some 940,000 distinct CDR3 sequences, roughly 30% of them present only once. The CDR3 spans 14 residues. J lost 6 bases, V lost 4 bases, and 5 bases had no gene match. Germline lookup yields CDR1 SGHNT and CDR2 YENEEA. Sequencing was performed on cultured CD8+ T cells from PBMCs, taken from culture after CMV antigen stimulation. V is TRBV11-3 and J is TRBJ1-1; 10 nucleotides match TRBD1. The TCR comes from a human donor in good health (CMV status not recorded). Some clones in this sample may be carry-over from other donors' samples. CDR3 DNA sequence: TGTGCCAGCAGCTCCTCCGGGACAGGGGCTGAAGCTTTCTTT. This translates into CASSSSGTGAEAFF. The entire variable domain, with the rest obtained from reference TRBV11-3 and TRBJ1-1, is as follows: EAGVVQSPRYKIIEKKQPVAFWCNPISGHNTLYWYLQNLGQGPELLIRYENEEAVDDSQLPKDRFSAERLKGVDSTLKIQPAELGDSAVYLCASSSSGTGAEAFFGQGTRLTVV.